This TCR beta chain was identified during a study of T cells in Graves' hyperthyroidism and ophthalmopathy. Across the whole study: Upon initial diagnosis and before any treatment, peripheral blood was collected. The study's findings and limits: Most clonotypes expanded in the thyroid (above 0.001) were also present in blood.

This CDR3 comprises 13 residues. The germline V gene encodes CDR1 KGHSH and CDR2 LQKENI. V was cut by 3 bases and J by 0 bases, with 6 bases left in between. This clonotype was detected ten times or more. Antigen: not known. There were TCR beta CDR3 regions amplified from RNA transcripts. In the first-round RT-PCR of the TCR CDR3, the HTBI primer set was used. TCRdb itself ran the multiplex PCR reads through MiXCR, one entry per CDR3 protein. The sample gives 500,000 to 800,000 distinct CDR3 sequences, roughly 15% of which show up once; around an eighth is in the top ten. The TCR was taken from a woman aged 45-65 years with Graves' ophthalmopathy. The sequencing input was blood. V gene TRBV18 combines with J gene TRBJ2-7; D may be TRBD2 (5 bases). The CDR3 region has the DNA TGTGCCAGCTCACCCGGGAACTCCTACGAGCAGTACTTC. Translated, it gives CASSPGNSYEQYF.